This TCR beta chain derives from a study of blood T cell repertoires in COVID-19 (dated by TCRdb to 2020 to 2021). In the study overall: Samples covering the acute and convalescent phases of COVID-19 were provided by collaborators in the United States, Italy and Spain. The dataset comprised deeply sampled blood TCRbeta repertoires from subjects exposed to, actively infected with, or recovered from COVID-19. The material from the prospective study consisted of cDNA or gDNA derived from T cells, B-cell-depleted T cells, or PBMCs. The sample metadata nearly always contained a de-identified subject ID, COVID-19 status, age in years and sex. Where available, HLA class I and class II types were taken from metadata supplied by the sample provider and were not determined by assay-based typing. The repertoires were released in a freely available public database meant as a resource for research on the immune response to SARS-CoV-2. Samples were obtained from the ongoing ImmuneRACE study (first 160 participants) and from 1,000 to 1,500 subjects provided by 6 global collaborators. General conclusions and limits of the study: How much clinical and demographic metadata was included differed by source and by participant, and the metadata was provided uncurated.

The collaborating institutions used their own protocols to collect whole blood in K2EDTA tubes. For TCRbeta analysis, collaborator samples were shipped as frozen whole blood, as isolated PBMCs, or as DNA extracted from either sample type. The immunoSEQ Assay, a bias-controlled multiplex PCR, was used to amplify TCRbeta CDR3 regions from genomic DNA. As for how the authors treated the data: Nucleated cell counts per sample were estimated from amplification of reference gene primers within the assay. Sequence reads were collapsed and filtered to measure the absolute abundance of every unique TCRbeta CDR3 rearrangement. For each sample, productive Simpson clonality was calculated as the square root of Simpson's diversity index over productive rearrangements. The table comes from immuneACCESS by way of TCRdb, which keeps in-frame sequences with V and J called. Part of the clones is missing from these tables; in studies checked, under half for an unresolved V gene and the rest for unknown reasons. The D gene and trimming were derived from the DNA, and the V and J assignments and clone size from that table. The sample table records about 100,000 clones; roughly four fifths of these occur just once. Of the sample, more than 9% is held by the ten largest clones.

Concerning this clone itself: The antigen this receptor binds is unknown. There are no base qualities to consult, and no much larger clone falls within one base.

After removal of 0 bases from V and 6 bases from J, the junction retains 4 bases not matched to a gene. The CDR3 sequence holds 15 residues, the cysteine and phenylalanine included. CDR3 DNA only is kept here, 45 bases in frame from base 1. The germline V gene provides CDR1 SGHTA and CDR2 FQGTGA. This receptor was identified in a middle-aged man with active or convalescent COVID-19. The rearranged chain carries TRBV7-3 and TRBJ2-2, with TRBD2 matching 7 junction bases. Sequences were obtained from peripheral blood. The sequenced DNA is TGTGCCAGCAGCTTAACTGGTCTAGCGGCCGGGGAGCTGTTTTTT. The encoded protein is CASSLTGLAAGELFF. Extended through the reference TRBV7-3 and TRBJ2-2 proteins, this CDR3 yields the full variable domain: GAGVSQTPSNKVTEKGKYVELRCDPISGHTALYWYRQSLGQGPEFLIYFQGTGAADDSGLPNDRFFAVRPEGSVSTLKIQRTERGDSAVYLCASSLTGLAAGELFFGEGSRLTVL.